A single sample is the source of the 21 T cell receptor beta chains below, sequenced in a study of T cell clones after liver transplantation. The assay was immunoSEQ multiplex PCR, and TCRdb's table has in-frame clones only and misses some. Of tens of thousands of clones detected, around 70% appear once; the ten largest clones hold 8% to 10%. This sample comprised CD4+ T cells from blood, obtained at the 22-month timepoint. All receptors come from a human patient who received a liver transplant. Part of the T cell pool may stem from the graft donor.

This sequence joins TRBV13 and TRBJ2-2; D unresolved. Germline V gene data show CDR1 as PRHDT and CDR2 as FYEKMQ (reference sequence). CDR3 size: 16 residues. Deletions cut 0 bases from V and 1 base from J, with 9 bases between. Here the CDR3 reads CASSLGTGWNTGELFF. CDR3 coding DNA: TGTGCCAGCAGCTTAGGGACCGGCTGGAACACCGGGGAGCTGTTTTTT.

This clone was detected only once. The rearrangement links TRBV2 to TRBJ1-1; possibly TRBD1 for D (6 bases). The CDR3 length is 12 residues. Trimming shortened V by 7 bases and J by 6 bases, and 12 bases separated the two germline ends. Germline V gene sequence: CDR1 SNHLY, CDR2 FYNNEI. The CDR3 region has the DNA TGTGCCAGCACAGGGGACACCCCTGAAGCTTTCTTT. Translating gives CASTGDTPEAFF. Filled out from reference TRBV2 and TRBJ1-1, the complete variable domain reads EPEVTQTPSHQVTQMGQEVILRCVPISNHLYFYWYRQILGQKVEFLVSFYNNEISEKSEIFDDQFSVERPDGSNFTLKIRSTKLEDSAMYFCASTGDTPEAFFGQGTRLTVV.

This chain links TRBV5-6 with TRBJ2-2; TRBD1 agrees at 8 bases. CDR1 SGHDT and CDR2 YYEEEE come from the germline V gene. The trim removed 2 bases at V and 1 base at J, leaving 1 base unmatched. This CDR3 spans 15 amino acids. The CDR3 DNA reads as TGTGCCAGCAGCTTCGGGACAGGGAACACCGGGGAGCTGTTTTTT. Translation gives CASSFGTGNTGELFF.

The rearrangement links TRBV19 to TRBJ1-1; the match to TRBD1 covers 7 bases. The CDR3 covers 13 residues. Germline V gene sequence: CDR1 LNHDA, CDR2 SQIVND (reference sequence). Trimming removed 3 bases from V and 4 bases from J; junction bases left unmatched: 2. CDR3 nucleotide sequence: TGTGCCAGTAGTATGGGGACAGCCACTGAAGCTTTCTTT. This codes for CASSMGTATEAFF.

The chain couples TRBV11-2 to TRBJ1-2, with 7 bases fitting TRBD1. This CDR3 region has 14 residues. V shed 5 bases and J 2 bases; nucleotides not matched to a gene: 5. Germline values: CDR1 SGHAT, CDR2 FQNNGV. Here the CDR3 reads CASSVHRGNYGYTF. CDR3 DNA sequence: TGTGCCAGCAGCGTTCACAGGGGAAACTATGGCTACACCTTC.

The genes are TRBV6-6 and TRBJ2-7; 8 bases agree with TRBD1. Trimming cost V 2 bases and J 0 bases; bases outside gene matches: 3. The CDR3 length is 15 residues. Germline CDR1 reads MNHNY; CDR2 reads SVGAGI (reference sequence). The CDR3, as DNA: TGTGCCAGCAGTTACGGGACAGGAAGCTCCTACGAGCAGTACTTC. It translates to CASSYGTGSSYEQYF.

The CDR3 nucleotides are TGTGCCAGCAGCTTAGCTTCCCCTTTTGGCGGCTACACCTTC. Amino acids: CASSLASPFGGYTF. The rearrangement uses TRBV7-9 and TRBJ1-2; D remains ambiguous. The V gene lost 0 bases and the J gene lost 8 bases, with 13 bases spanning the gap. The CDR3 is 14 residues long. Looked up from germline, CDR1 is SEHNR and CDR2 is FQNEAQ (reference sequence).

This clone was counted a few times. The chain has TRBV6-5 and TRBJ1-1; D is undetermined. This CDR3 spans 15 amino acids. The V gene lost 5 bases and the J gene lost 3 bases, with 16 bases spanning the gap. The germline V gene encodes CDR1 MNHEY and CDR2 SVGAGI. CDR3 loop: CASSTLRRMDTEAFF. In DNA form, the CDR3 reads TGTGCCAGCAGTACCCTTAGAAGGATGGACACTGAAGCTTTCTTT.

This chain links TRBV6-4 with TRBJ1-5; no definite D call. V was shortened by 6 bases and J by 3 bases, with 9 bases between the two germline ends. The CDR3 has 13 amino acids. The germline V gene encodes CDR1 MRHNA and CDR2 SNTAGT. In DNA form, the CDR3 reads TGTGCCAGCAGCGAGATGGTCAATCAGCCCCAGCATTTT. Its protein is CASSEMVNQPQHF.

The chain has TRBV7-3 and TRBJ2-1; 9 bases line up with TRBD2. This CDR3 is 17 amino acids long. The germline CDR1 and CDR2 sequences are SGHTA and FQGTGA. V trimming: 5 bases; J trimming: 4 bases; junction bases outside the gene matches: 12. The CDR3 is CASSPRGAGGRYNEQFF. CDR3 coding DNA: TGTGCCAGCAGCCCCCGTGGAGCGGGGGGCAGGTACAATGAGCAGTTCTTC.

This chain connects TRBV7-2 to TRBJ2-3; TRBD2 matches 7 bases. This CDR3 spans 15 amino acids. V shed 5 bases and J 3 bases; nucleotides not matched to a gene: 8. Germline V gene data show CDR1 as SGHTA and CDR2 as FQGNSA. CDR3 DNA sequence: TGTGCCAGCAGCCCCTTGGGACTAACGACAGATACGCAGTATTTT. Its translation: CASSPLGLTTDTQYF.

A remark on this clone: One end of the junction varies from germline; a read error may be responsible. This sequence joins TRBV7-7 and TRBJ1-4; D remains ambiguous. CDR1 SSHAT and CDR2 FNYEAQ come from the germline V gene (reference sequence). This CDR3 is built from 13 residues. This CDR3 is CASSSREGEKLFF. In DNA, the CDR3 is TGTGCTAGCAGCTCTCGAGAGGGTGAAAAACTGTTTTTT.

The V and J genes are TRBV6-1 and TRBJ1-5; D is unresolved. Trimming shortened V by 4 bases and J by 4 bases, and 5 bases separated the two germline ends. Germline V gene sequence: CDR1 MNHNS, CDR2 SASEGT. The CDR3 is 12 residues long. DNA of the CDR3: TGTGCCAGCAGTGGTGGAAATCAGCCCCAGCATTTT. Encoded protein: CASSGGNQPQHF.

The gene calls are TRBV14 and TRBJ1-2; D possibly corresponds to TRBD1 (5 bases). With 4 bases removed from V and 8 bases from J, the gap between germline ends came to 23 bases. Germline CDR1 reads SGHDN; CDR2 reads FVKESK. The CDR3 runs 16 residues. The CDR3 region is CASSPRVRGSTGGYTF. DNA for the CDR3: TGTGCCAGCAGCCCGAGGGTGAGGGGATCCACCGGGGGCTACACCTTC.

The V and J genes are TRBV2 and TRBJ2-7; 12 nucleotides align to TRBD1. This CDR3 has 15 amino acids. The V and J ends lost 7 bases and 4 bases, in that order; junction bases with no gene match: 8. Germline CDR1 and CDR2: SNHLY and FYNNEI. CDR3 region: CASTWGTGGTYEQYF. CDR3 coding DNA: TGTGCCAGCACCTGGGGGACAGGGGGCACGTACGAGCAGTACTTC.

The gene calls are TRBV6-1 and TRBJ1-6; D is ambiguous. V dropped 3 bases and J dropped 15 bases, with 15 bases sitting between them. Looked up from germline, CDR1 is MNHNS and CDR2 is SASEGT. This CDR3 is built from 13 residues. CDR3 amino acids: CASSDVAAQHLHF. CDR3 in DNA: TGTGCCAGCAGTGACGTGGCCGCCCAACACCTCCACTTT.

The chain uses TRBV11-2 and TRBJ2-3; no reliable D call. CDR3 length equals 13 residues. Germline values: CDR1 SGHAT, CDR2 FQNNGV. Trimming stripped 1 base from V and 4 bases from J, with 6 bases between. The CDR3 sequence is CASSLGASDTQYF. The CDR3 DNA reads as TGTGCCAGCAGCTTAGGGGCGTCAGATACGCAGTATTTT.

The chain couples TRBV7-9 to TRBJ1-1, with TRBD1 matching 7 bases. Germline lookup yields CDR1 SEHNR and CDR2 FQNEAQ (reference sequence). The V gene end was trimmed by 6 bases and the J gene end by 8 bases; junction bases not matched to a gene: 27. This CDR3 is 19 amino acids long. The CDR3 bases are TGTGCCAGCAGTCCGGCCCACCATCTAAACCAAGACAGGGCGAGGGAAGCTTTCTTT. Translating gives CASSPAHHLNQDRAREAFF.

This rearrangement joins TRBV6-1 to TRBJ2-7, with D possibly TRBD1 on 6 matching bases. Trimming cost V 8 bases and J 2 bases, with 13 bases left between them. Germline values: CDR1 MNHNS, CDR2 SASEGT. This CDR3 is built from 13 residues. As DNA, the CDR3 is TGTGCCAGCGTCCGAGGACAGACCTACGAGCAGTACTTC. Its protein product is CASVRGQTYEQYF.

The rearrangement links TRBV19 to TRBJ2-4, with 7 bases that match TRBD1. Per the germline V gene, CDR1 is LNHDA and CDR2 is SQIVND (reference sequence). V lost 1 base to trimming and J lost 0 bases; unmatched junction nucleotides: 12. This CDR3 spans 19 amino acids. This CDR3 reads CASSIGSGQPILAKNIQYF. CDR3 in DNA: TGTGCCAGTAGTATAGGTTCGGGACAGCCCATTCTAGCCAAAAACATTCAGTACTTC. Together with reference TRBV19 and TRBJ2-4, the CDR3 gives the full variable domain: DGGITQSPKYLFRKEGQNVTLSCEQNLNHDAMYWYRQDPGQGLRLIYYSQIVNDFQKGDIAEGYSVSREKKESFPLTVTSAQKNPTAFYLCASSIGSGQPILAKNIQYFGAGTRLSVL.

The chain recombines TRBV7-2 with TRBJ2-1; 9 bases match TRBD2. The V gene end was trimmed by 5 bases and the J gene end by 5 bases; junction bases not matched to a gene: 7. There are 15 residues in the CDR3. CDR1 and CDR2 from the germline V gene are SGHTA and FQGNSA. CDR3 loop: CASSLGTSMDNEQFF. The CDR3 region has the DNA TGTGCCAGCAGCCTCGGGACTAGCATGGACAATGAGCAGTTCTTC. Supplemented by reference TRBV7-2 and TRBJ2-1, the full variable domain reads GAGVSQSPSNKVTEKGKDVELRCDPISGHTALYWYRQSLGQGLEFLIYFQGNSAPDKSGLPSDRFSAERTGGSVSTLTIQRTQQEDSAVYLCASSLGTSMDNEQFFGPGTRLTVL.